The subject of this entry is one T cell receptor (beta chain). The clone's antigen remains unknown. No base qualities exist here, and no much larger clone lies one base off it. The sample comes from a study of PD-L1 blockade in urothelial cancer (dated by TCRdb to between 2016 and 2019). With regard to the full study: Every patient began therapy in 2014 and was given atezolizumab 1,200 mg intravenously every 3 weeks. A median of roughly 140,000 T cells and approximately 86,000 unique TCRs was obtained from blood samples, and a median clonality of approximately 0.077 was observed. In the same patients, whole exome sequencing and RNA sequencing of pretreatment tumors were performed in addition to TCR sequencing. Patients had an ECOG performance status of 0 or 1 and had received between 0 and 3 prior chemotherapy regimens. Blood samples were analyzed at two time points: 3 weeks after treatment start (second dose) and 6 weeks after treatment start. Durable clinical benefit meant progression-free survival longer than 6 months, and TCR features were also tested against progression-free and overall survival. Somatic, immune and clinical correlates of response to PD-L1 blockade with atezolizumab in urothelial cancer were the focus of an exploratory multi-omic analysis. Durable clinical benefit was achieved by nine patients and was not achieved by 20 patients. Pretreatment blood TCR-seq was available for fewer than 30 patients, at least one posttreatment blood collection was obtained for some 24 patients, and tumor TCR-seq was available for some 24 patients. Pretreatment tumor samples, along with matched peripheral blood collected serially before and after atezolizumab treatment, underwent TCR sequencing. About 90% of the roughly 29 patients were identified as males with urothelial cancer of bladder origin, and a prior smoking history was reported by 18 of 29 patients. Broad study findings and their caveats: Small sample size (n of about 30) and many exploratory analyses mean the results are intended to be hypothesis-generating. Improved progression-free and overall survival was found to be associated with pretreatment peripheral blood TCR clonality below the median. Greater expansion of tumor-associated TCR clones in peripheral blood 3 weeks after the start of treatment was observed in patients with durable benefit (n of about 20, p = 0.022).

Trimming accounts for 3 bases at V and 4 bases at J, while the number of junction bases matched to no gene is 7. Spanning cysteine to phenylalanine, the CDR3 consists of 16 amino acids. Only the CDR3 portion is preserved as DNA: 48 bases, with reading frame beginning at the first base. From the germline V gene (reference sequence), CDR1 is MNHEY and CDR2 is SMNVEV. The time point label for this specimen denotes: pretreatment peripheral blood. A total of 29 patients with locally advanced or metastatic urothelial carcinoma, treated at Memorial Sloan Kettering on a trial protocol, made up the cohort. Peripheral blood mononuclear cells were collected from each patient pretreatment and during treatment, giving between 1 and 8 total time points per patient. The Qiagen DNeasy Blood extraction kit was used to purify genomic DNA from total PBMCs and from tumor samples. PBMCs were collected pretreatment and during treatment, and were isolated and stored as previously described.

Synthetic TCR analog templates were spiked into each PCR to estimate absolute template abundance from read counts. Using the immunoSEQ assay, TCRbeta CDR3 regions were amplified from genomic DNA with bias-controlled V and J gene primers. Sequencing of rearranged TCRbeta segments was done at approximately 20X coverage. Per the source publication's procedure: Clustering was used to correct sequencing errors, and CDR3s were annotated against IMGT to assign V, D and J genes. Downstream analyses used only productive TCRbeta rearrangements and left out out-of-frame or stop-codon sequences. To compute clonality, Shannon entropy was normalized by the log of the number of unique productive sequences and then subtracted from one. Fisher's exact test with Benjamini-Hochberg correction, using a cutoff of adjusted p below 0.01, was how clones that differed between time points or between blood and tumor were identified. Not all clones reach the TCRdb copy of this immuneACCESS table, which keeps in-frame sequences only. Checked studies attribute under half of the gap to unresolved V genes and leave the rest unexplained. Clone size and V and J calls were adopted from that table, with D and trimming inferred from the DNA. In all, the sample holds roughly 87,000 clones, and roughly 90% of those were seen once. The ten largest account for 0.85% to 1% of the sample.

Recombination linked TRBV27 to TRBJ2-3; 10 nucleotides in the junction match TRBD2. The receptor comes from a woman at least 80 years old with urothelial cancer. Here the sequenced sample was PBMCs, taken around atezolizumab (anti-PD-L1) treatment. The CDR3 reads as follows: CASSLQLAGDSDTQYF. The DNA sequence is TGTGCCAGCAGTTTGCAGCTAGCGGGAGATTCAGATACGCAGTATTTT.